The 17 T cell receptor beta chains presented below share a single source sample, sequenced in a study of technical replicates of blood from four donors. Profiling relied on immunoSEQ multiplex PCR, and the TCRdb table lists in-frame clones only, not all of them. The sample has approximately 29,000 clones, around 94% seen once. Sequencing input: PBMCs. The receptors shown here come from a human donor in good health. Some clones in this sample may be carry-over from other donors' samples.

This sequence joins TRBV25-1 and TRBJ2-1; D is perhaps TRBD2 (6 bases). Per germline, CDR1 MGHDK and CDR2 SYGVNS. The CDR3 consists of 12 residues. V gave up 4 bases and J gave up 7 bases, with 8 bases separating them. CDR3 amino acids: CASSGLVNEQFF. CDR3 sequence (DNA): TGTGCCAGCAGTGGACTAGTGAATGAGCAGTTCTTC.

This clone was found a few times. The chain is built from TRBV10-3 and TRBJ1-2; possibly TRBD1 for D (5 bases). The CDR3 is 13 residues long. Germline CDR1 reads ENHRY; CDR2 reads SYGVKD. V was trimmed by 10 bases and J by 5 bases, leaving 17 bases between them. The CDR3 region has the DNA TGTGCCAGCAAGGGGTCAGGCCCATATGGCTACACCTTC. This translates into CASKGSGPYGYTF.

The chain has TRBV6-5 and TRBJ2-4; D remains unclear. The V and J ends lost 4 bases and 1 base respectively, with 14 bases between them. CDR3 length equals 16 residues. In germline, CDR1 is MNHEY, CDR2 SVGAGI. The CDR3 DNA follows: TGTGCCAGCAGTTCAGGCACCCCCAAGGCCAAAAACATTCAGTACTTC. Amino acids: CASSSGTPKAKNIQYF.

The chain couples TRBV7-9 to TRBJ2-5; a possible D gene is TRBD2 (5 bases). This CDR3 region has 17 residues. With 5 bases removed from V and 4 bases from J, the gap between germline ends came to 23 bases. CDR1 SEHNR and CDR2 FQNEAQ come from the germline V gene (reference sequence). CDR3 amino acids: CASSLPRWLASVETQYF. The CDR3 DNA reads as TGTGCCAGCAGCCTTCCCCGGTGGCTAGCAAGTGTAGAGACCCAGTACTTC.

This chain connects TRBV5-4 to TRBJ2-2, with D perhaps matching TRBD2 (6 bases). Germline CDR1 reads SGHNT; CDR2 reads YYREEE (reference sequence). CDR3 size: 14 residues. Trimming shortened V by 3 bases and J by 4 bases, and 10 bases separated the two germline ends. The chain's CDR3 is CASSSRAGTGELFF. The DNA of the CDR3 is TGTGCCAGCAGCTCCAGAGCGGGCACCGGGGAGCTGTTTTTT.

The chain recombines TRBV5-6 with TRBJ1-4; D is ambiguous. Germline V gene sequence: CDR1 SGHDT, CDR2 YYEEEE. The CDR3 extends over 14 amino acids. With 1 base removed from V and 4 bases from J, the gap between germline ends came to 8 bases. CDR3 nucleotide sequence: TGTGCCAGCAGCTTGCAGTACCTTAATGAAAAACTGTTTTTT. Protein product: CASSLQYLNEKLFF. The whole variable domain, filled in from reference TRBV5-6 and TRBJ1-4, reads DAGVTQSPTHLIKTRGQQVTLRCSPKSGHDTVSWYQQALGQGPQFIFQYYEEEERQRGNFPDRFSGHQFPNYSSELNVNALLLGDSALYLCASSLQYLNEKLFFGSGTQLSVL.

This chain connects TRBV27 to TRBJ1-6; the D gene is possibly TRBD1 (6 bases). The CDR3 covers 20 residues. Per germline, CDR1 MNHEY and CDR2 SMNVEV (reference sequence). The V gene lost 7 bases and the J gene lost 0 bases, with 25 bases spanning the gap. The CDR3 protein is CASKILPDRKMSSYNSPLHF. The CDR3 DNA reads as TGTGCCAGCAAAATACTCCCGGACAGAAAGATGAGCTCCTATAATTCACCCCTCCACTTT.

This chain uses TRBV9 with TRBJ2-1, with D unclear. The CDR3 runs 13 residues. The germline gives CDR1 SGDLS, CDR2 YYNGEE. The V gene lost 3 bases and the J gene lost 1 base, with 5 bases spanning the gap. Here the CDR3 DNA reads TGTGCCAGCAGCGAGAGTTCCTACAATGAGCAGTTCTTC. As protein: CASSESSYNEQFF.

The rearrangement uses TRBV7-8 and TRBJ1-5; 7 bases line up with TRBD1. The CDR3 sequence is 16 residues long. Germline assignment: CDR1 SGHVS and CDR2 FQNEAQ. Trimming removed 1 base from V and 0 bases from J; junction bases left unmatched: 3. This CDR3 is CASSLGQGNSNQPQHF. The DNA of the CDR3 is TGTGCCAGCAGCTTAGGACAGGGAAATAGCAATCAGCCCCAGCATTTT.

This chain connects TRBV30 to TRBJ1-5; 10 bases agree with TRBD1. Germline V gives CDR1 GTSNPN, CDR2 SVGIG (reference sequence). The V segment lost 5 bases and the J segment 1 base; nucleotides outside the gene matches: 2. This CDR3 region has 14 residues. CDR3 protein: CAWGQGESNQPQHF. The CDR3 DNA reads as TGTGCCTGGGGACAGGGGGAGAGCAATCAGCCCCAGCATTTT. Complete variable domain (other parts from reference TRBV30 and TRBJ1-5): SQTIHQWPATLVQPVGSPLSLECTVEGTSNPNLYWYRQAAGRGLQLLFYSVGIGQISSEVPQNLSASRPQDRQFILSSKKLLLSDSGFYLCAWGQGESNQPQHFGDGTRLSIL.

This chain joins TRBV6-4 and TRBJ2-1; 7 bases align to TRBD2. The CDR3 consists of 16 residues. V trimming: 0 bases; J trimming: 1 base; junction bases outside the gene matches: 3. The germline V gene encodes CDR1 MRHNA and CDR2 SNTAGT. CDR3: CASSDSERGSYNEQFF. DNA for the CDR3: TGTGCCAGCAGTGACTCGGAGCGGGGATCCTACAATGAGCAGTTCTTC.

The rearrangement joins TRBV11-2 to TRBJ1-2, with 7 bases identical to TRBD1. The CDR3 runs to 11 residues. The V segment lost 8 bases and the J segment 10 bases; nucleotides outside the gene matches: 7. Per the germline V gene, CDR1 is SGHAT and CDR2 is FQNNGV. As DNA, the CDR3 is TGTGCCAGCGGACGACAGGGCGCCTACACCTTC. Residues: CASGRQGAYTF.

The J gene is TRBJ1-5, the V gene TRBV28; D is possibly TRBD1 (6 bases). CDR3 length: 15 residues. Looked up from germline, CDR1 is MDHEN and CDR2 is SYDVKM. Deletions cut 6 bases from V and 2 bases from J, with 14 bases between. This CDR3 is CASSIQGGGNQPQHF. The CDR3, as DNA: TGTGCCAGCAGCATACAGGGTGGTGGCAATCAGCCCCAGCATTTT.

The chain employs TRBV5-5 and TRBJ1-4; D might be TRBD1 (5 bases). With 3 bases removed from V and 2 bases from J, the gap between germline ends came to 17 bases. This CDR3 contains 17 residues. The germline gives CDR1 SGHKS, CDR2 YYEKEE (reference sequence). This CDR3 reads CASSSRDFSLTNEKLFF. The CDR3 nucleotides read TGTGCCAGCAGCTCCCGGGACTTCTCCCTCACTAATGAAAAACTGTTTTTT.

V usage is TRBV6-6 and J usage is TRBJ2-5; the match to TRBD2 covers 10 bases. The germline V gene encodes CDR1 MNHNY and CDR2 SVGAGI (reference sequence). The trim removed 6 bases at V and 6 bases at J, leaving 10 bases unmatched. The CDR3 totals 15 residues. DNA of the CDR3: TGTGCCAGCAGGGATCGGACTAGCGGCTCAAAGACCCAGTACTTC. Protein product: CASRDRTSGSKTQYF.

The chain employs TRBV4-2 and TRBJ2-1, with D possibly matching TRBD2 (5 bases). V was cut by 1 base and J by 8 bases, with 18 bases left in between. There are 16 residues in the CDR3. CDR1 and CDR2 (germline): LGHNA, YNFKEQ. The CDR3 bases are TGTGCCAGCAGCCAAGCCCACGGAACTAGTCTACATGAGCAGTTCTTC. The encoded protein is CASSQAHGTSLHEQFF.

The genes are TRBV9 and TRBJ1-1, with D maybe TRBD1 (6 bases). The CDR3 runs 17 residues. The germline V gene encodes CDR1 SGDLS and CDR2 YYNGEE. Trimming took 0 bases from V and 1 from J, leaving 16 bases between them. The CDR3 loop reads CASSVGGRGRGNTEAFF. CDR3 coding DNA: TGTGCCAGCAGCGTAGGTGGGAGGGGCAGGGGGAACACTGAAGCTTTCTTT.